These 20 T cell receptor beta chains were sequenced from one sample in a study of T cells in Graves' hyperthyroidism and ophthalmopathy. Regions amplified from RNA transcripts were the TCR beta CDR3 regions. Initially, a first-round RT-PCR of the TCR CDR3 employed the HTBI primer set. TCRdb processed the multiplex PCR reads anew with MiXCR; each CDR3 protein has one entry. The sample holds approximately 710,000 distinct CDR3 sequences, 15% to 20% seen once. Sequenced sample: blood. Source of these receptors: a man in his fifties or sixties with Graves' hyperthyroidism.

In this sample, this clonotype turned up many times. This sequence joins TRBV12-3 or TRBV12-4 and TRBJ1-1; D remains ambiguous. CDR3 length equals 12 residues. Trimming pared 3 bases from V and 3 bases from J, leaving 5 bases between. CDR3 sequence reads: CASSFADTEAFF. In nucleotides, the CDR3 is TGTGCCAGCAGTTTCGCAGACACTGAAGCTTTCTTT.

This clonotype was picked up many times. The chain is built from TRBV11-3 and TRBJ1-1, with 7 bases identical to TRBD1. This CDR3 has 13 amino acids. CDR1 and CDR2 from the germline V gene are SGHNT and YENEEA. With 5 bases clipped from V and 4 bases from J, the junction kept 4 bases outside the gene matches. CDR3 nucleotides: TGTGCCAGCAGCCGAAACAGGGGCACTGAAGCTTTCTTT. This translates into CASSRNRGTEAFF.

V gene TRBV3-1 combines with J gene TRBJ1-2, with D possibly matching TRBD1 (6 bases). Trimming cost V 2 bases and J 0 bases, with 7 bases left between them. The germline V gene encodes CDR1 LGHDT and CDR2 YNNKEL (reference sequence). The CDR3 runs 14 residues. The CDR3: CASSQWTANYGYTF. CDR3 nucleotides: TGTGCCAGCAGCCAATGGACAGCTAACTATGGCTACACCTTC.

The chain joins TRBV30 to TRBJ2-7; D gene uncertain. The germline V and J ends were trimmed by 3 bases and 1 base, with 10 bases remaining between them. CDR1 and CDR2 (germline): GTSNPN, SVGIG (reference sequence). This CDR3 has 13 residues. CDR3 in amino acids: CAWSPRRSYEQYF. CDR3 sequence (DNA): TGTGCCTGGAGCCCGAGGAGATCCTACGAGCAGTACTTC.

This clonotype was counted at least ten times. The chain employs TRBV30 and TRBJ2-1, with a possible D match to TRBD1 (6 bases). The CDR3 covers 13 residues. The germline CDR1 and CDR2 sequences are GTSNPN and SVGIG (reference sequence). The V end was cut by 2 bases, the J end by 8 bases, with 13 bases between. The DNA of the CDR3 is TGTGCCTGGAGTATTACAACAGGGCATGAGCAGTTCTTC. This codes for CAWSITTGHEQFF.

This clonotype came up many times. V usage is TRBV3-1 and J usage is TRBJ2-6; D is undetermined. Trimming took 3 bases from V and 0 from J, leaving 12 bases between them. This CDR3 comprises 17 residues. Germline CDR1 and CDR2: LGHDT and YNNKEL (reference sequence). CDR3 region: CASSQWSDYSGANVLTF. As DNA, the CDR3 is TGTGCCAGCAGCCAGTGGTCGGATTACTCTGGGGCCAACGTCCTGACTTTC.

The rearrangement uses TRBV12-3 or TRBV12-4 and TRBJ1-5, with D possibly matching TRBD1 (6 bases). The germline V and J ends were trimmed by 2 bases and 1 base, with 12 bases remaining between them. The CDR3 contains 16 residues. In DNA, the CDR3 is TGTGCCAGCAGTTTAAACGGGGGGCTGAGCAATCAGCCCCAGCATTTT. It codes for CASSLNGGLSNQPQHF.

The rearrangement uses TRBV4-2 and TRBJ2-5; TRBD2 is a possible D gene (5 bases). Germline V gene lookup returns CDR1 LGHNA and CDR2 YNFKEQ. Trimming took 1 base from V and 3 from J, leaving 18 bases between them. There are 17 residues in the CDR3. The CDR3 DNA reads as TGTGCCAGCAGCCAAGTGGATCCGAACGGGATGGAAGAGACCCAGTACTTC. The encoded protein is CASSQVDPNGMEETQYF.

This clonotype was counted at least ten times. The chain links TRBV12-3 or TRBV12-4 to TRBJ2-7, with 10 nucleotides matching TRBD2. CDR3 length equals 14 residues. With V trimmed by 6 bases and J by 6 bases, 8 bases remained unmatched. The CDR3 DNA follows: TGTGCCAGCAGCTCGACTAGCGGGTGGGGCGAGCAGTACTTC. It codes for CASSSTSGWGEQYF.

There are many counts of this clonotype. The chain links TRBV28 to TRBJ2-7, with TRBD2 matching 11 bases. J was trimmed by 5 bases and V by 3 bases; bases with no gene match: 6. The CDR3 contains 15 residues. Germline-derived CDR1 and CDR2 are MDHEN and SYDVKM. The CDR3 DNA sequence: TGTGCCAGCAGTTTGGCTAGCGGGAGGATCGACGAGCAGTACTTC. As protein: CASSLASGRIDEQYF.

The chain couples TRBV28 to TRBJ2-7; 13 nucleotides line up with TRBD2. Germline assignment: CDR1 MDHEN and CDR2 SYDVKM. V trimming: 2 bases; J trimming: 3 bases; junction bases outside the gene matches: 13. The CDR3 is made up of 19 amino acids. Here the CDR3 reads CASSLRPGGGLAGVYEQYF. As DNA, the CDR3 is TGTGCCAGCAGTTTACGCCCAGGGGGCGGACTAGCGGGAGTCTACGAGCAGTACTTC.

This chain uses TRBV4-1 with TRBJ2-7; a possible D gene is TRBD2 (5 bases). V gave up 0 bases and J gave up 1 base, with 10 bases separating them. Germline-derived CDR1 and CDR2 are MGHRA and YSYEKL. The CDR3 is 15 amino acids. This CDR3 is CASSQEMGRSYEQYF. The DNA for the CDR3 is TGCGCCAGCAGCCAAGAGATGGGGAGATCCTACGAGCAGTACTTC.

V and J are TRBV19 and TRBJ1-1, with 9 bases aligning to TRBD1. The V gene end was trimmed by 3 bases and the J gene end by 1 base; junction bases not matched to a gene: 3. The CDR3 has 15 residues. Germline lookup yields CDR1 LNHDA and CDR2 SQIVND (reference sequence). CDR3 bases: TGTGCCAGTAGTATTCTGGGACAGGGGAACACTGAAGCTTTCTTT. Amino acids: CASSILGQGNTEAFF.

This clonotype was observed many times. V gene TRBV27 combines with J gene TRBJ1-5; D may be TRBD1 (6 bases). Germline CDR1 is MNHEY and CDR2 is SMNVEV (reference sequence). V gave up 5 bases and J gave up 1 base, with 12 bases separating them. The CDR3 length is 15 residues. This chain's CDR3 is CASSPSGASNQPQHF. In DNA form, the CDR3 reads TGTGCCAGCAGTCCTTCAGGGGCCAGCAATCAGCCCCAGCATTTT.

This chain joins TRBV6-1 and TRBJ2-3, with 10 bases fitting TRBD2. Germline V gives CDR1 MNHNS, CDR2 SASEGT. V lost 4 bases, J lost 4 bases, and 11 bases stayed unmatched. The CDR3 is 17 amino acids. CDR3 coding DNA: TGTGCCAGCAGTGCCGGGGAGGGGCTAGCGGGGGCAGATACGCAGTATTTT. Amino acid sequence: CASSAGEGLAGADTQYF.

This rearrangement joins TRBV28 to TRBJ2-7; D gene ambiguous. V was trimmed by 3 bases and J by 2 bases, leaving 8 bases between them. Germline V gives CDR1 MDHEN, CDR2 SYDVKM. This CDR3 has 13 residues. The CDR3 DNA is TGTGCCAGCAGTTTTAGCAGTACCTACGAGCAGTACTTC. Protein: CASSFSSTYEQYF. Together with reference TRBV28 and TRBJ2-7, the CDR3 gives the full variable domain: DVKVTQSSRYLVKRTGEKVFLECVQDMDHENMFWYRQDPGLGLRLIYFSYDVKMKEKGDIPEGYSVSREKKERFSLILESASTNQTSMYLCASSFSSTYEQYFGPGTRLTVT.

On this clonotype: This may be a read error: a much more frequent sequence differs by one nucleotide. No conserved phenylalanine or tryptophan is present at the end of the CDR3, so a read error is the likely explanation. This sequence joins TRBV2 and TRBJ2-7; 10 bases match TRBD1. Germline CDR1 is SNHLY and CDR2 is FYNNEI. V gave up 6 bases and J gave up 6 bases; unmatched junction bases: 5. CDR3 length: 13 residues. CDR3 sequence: CASRGTGVGEQYL. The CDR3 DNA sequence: TGTGCCAGCAGAGGGACAGGGGTTGGCGAGCAGTACCTC.

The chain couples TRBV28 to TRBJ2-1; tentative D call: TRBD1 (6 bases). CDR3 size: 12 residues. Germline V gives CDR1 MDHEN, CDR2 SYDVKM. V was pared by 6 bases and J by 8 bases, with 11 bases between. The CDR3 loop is CASREQGHEQFF. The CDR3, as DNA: TGTGCCAGCAGAGAACAGGGACATGAGCAGTTCTTC.

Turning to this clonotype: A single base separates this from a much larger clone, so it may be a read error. The CDR3: CAGSTTSSSSYNEQFF. The CDR3 nucleotides are TGTGCCGGTAGTACTACTAGCTCCTCGTCCTACAATGAGCAGTTCTTC. The chain uses TRBV19 and TRBJ2-1; possibly TRBD2 for D (6 bases). The CDR3 has 16 residues. The germline V gene encodes CDR1 LNHDA and CDR2 SQIVND (reference sequence).

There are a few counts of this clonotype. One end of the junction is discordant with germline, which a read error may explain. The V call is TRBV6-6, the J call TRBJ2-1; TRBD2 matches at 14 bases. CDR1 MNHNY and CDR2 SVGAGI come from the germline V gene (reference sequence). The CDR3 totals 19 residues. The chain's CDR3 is CASSYSRTSGGSSHNEQFF. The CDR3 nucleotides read TGTGCCAGCAGTTACTCGCGGACTAGCGGGGGGAGCTCCCACAATGAGCAGTTCTTC.